This TCR beta chain was identified during a study of T cell responses to AZD1222 COVID-19 vaccine. Germline CDR1 is DFQATT and CDR2 is SNEGSKA (reference sequence). Deletions cut 4 bases from V and 4 bases from J, with 5 bases between. The length of the CDR3 is 10 residues. The table came from immunoSEQ multiplex PCR; TCRdb's copy has only in-frame clones and leaves some out. The sample lists roughly 99,000 clones, more than 75% occurring once. Sequences were derived from peripheral blood, sampled on day 0 of AZD1222 vaccination. The chain couples TRBV20-1 to TRBJ2-7; D ambiguous. The clonotype was recovered from an adult in good health. The CDR3 spells CSAKSYEQYF. CDR3 nucleotides: TGCAGTGCTAAAAGTTACGAGCAGTACTTC.